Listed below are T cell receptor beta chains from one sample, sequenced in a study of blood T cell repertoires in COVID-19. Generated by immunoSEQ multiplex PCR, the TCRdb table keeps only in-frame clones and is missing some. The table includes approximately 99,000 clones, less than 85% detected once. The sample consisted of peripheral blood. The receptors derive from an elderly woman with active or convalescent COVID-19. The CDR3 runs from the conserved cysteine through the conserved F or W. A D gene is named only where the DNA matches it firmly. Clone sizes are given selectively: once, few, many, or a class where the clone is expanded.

CDR3 protein: CANLGHTGELFF
CDR3 DNA: TGTGCCAACCTAGGCCACACCGGGGAGCTGTTTTTT
V gene: TRBV6-5
J gene: TRBJ2-2
D gene: NA
clone size: NA

CDR3 protein: CASSVGTSGRLSNEQFF
CDR3 DNA: TGTGCCAGCAGCGTCGGGACTAGCGGGAGACTCTCCAATGAGCAGTTCTTC
V gene: TRBV5-4
J gene: TRBJ2-1
D gene: TRBD2
clone size: NA

CDR3 protein: CASSPVGGYTGELFF
CDR3 DNA: TGTGCCAGCAGCCCAGTAGGGGGCTACACCGGGGAGCTGTTTTTT
V gene: TRBV11-2
J gene: TRBJ2-2
D gene: TRBD1
clone size: few

CDR3 protein: CAWTPYRENEQFF
CDR3 DNA: TGTGCCTGGACCCCTTACAGGGAAAATGAGCAGTTCTTC
V gene: TRBV30
J gene: TRBJ2-1
D gene: NA
clone size: NA

CDR3 protein: CASSLSPPGWGTPDTIYF
CDR3 DNA: TGTGCCAGCAGTTTATCTCCCCCGGGTTGGGGCACCCCGGACACCATATATTTT
V gene: TRBV27
J gene: TRBJ1-3
D gene: NA
clone size: NA

CDR3 protein: CASSIKAGWGHSDTEAFF
CDR3 DNA: TGTGCCAGCTCCATAAAAGCAGGGTGGGGTCACTCGGACACTGAAGCTTTCTTT
V gene: TRBV7-9
J gene: TRBJ1-1
D gene: NA
clone size: NA

CDR3 protein: CASSPFPGMADTQYF
CDR3 DNA: TGTGCCAGTAGTCCTTTCCCCGGGATGGCAGATACGCAGTATTTT
V gene: TRBV19
J gene: TRBJ2-3
D gene: NA
clone size: NA

CDR3 protein: CASSLANNEQFF
CDR3 DNA: TGTGCCAGCAGCTTAGCCAACAATGAGCAGTTCTTC
V gene: TRBV11-1
J gene: TRBJ2-1
D gene: NA
clone size: NA

CDR3 protein: CASSATQGALNSPLHF
CDR3 DNA: TGTGCCAGCAGTGCCACACAGGGGGCCCTTAATTCACCCCTCCACTTT
V gene: TRBV6-1
J gene: TRBJ1-6
D gene: TRBD1
clone size: NA

CDR3 protein: CASSEGQGMGEAFF
CDR3 DNA: TGTGCCAGCAGCGAGGGACAGGGGATGGGTGAAGCTTTCTTT
V gene: TRBV6-5
J gene: TRBJ1-1
D gene: TRBD1
clone size: NA

CDR3 protein: CASSLVGDSNQPQHF
CDR3 DNA: TGTGCCAGCAGCTTGGTAGGGGATAGCAATCAGCCCCAGCATTTT
V gene: TRBV5-5
J gene: TRBJ1-5
D gene: NA
clone size: NA

CDR3 protein: CASSSGGASTDTQYF
CDR3 DNA: TGTGCCAGCAGCTCGGGGGGAGCTAGCACAGATACGCAGTATTTT
V gene: TRBV7-9
J gene: TRBJ2-3
D gene: TRBD2
clone size: NA

CDR3 protein: CASSESRQGYGTEAFF
CDR3 DNA: TGTGCCAGCAGTGAAAGTCGTCAGGGGTATGGAACTGAAGCTTTCTTT
V gene: TRBV6-1
J gene: TRBJ1-1
D gene: NA
clone size: NA

CDR3 protein: CASSEGTSGRSGDTGELFF
CDR3 DNA: TGCGCCAGCAGTGAGGGGACTAGCGGGAGGTCGGGGGACACCGGGGAGCTGTTTTTT
V gene: TRBV10-1
J gene: TRBJ2-2
D gene: TRBD2
clone size: NA

CDR3 protein: CASSPRTGTGELFF
CDR3 DNA: TGTGCCAGCAGCCCGCGGACAGGAACCGGGGAGCTGTTTTTT
V gene: TRBV14
J gene: TRBJ2-2
D gene: TRBD1
clone size: many

CDR3 protein: CASSFGATEAFF
CDR3 DNA: TGTGCCAGCAGTTTCGGAGCAACTGAAGCTTTCTTT
V gene: TRBV12-3/TRBV12-4
J gene: TRBJ1-1
D gene: NA
clone size: NA

CDR3 protein: CASSVAGGWANEQFF
CDR3 DNA: TGTGCCAGCAGTGTAGCGGGAGGTTGGGCCAATGAGCAGTTCTTC
V gene: TRBV6-1
J gene: TRBJ2-1
D gene: TRBD2
clone size: NA

CDR3 protein: CASDSQVYEQYF
CDR3 DNA: TGTGCCAGCGACTCACAGGTCTACGAGCAGTACTTC
V gene: TRBV2
J gene: TRBJ2-7
D gene: NA
clone size: NA

CDR3 protein: CASSMGQGSSGANVLTF
CDR3 DNA: TGTGCCAGCAGCATGGGACAGGGTAGTTCTGGGGCCAACGTCCTGACTTTC
V gene: TRBV5-1
J gene: TRBJ2-6
D gene: TRBD1
clone size: NA

CDR3 protein: CASSQHTTTYNEQFF
CDR3 DNA: TGTGCCAGCAGCCAACACACGACTACCTACAATGAGCAGTTCTTC
V gene: TRBV14
J gene: TRBJ2-1
D gene: NA
clone size: once

CDR3 protein: CASRGTGGTGELFF
CDR3 DNA: TGTGCCAGCAGGGGGACAGGGGGCACCGGGGAGCTGTTTTTT
V gene: TRBV7-9
J gene: TRBJ2-2
D gene: TRBD1
clone size: NA

CDR3 protein: CASSSPGLAGNNEQFF
CDR3 DNA: TGTGCCAGCAGTAGTCCGGGACTAGCGGGAAACAATGAGCAGTTCTTC
V gene: TRBV6-6
J gene: TRBJ2-1
D gene: TRBD2
clone size: NA

CDR3 protein: CASSLAAGTYEQYF
CDR3 DNA: TGTGCCAGCAGCTTAGCGGCAGGCACCTACGAGCAGTACTTC
V gene: TRBV11-2
J gene: TRBJ2-7
D gene: NA
clone size: NA

CDR3 protein: CASLGGKTDTQYF
CDR3 DNA: TGTGCCAGCCTCGGCGGGAAGACAGATACGCAGTATTTT
V gene: TRBV2
J gene: TRBJ2-3
D gene: NA
clone size: NA

CDR3 protein: CASSSSGQAGTDTQYF
CDR3 DNA: TGTGCCAGCAGCTCCTCGGGACAGGCGGGAACAGATACGCAGTATTTT
V gene: TRBV7-6
J gene: TRBJ2-3
D gene: TRBD1
clone size: NA

CDR3 protein: CASSSGLKGYNEQFF
CDR3 DNA: TGTGCCAGCAGCTCCGGGCTCAAGGGGTACAATGAGCAGTTCTTC
V gene: TRBV11-1
J gene: TRBJ2-1
D gene: NA
clone size: NA

CDR3 protein: CSATDRVLGYGYTF
CDR3 DNA: TGCAGTGCTACTGACAGGGTTTTGGGCTATGGCTACACCTTC
V gene: TRBV20-1
J gene: TRBJ1-2
D gene: TRBD1
clone size: few

CDR3 protein: CASSQGTSGGGEQFF
CDR3 DNA: TGTGCCAGCAGCCAAGGGACTAGCGGAGGGGGGGAGCAGTTCTTC
V gene: TRBV7-3
J gene: TRBJ2-1
D gene: TRBD2
clone size: NA